The 14 T cell receptor beta chains below all came from one sample that was sequenced in a study of OX40 agonist ivuxolimab in advanced cancers. Generated by immunoSEQ multiplex PCR, the TCRdb table keeps only in-frame clones and is missing some. The data contain roughly 20,000 clones, less than 85% of them singletons. The sequencing used CD4+ or CD8+ T cells sorted from blood, collected in a trial of the OX40 agonist ivuxolimab. The source of these receptors is an adult with an advanced solid tumor such as melanoma, head and neck, liver or kidney cancer.

The genes are TRBV7-6 and TRBJ1-1; D is uncertain. CDR1 is SGHVS, CDR2 FNYEAQ, per germline. CDR3 length equals 17 residues. V was pared by 5 bases and J by 2 bases, with 21 bases between. In DNA form, the CDR3 reads TGTGCCAGCAGCCCACAGTGGACCGAGTCGGTTAACACTGAAGCTTTCTTT. This translates into CASSPQWTESVNTEAFF.

The chain uses TRBV21-1 and TRBJ1-5. TRBV21-1 is termed a pseudogene. The CDR3 sequence is 15 residues long. CDR3 sequence: CASTIRGRVNQPQHF. The CDR3 bases are TGTGCCAGCACAATCCGCGGGAGAGTAAATCAGCCCCAGCATTTT.

J is TRBJ1-3 and V is TRBV9; no clear D gene. V dropped 4 bases and J dropped 4 bases, with 6 bases sitting between them. The CDR3 covers 12 residues. From germline, CDR1 is SGDLS and CDR2 YYNGEE. As DNA, the CDR3 is TGTGCCAGCAGCCACGACGGAAACACCATATATTTT. This translates into CASSHDGNTIYF.

This clone appeared once. CDR3 coding DNA: TGCGCCAGCAGCGGCAGTTGGCGGGGGACCCCATCTCAAGAGACCCAGTACTTC. Encoded protein: CASSGSWRGTPSQETQYF. The chain uses TRBV4-3 and TRBJ2-5; 7 nucleotides match TRBD2. Germline trimming cut 5 bases from V and 2 bases from J; bases unmatched to any gene: 17. Germline values: CDR1 LGHNA, CDR2 YSLEER. The CDR3 has 18 residues.

The V and J genes are TRBV6-6 and TRBJ1-5; a possible D gene is TRBD1 (6 bases). The CDR3 runs to 13 residues. The germline V gene encodes CDR1 MNHNY and CDR2 SVGAGI (reference sequence). Trimming took 2 bases from V and 12 from J, leaving 14 bases between them. DNA of the CDR3: TGTGCCAGCAGTTACAGTCTCACAGGGTTCCAGCATTTT. Its protein is CASSYSLTGFQHF.

The count of this clone is one. The V gene is TRBV11-2, the J gene TRBJ2-3; D call uncertain. The CDR3 runs 16 residues. V dropped 4 bases and J dropped 2 bases, with 16 bases sitting between them. Per germline, CDR1 SGHAT and CDR2 FQNNGV. The CDR3 bases are TGTGCCAGCAGCTCAGTCCTCGTGTATGCCACAGATACGCAGTATTTT. It translates to CASSSVLVYATDTQYF.

The chain carries TRBV2 and TRBJ1-4, with no clear D. Germline CDR1 is SNHLY and CDR2 is FYNNEI. This CDR3 has 14 residues. V shed 1 base and J shed 1 base, with 4 bases lying between them. The CDR3 DNA reads TGTGCCAGCAGTGAAGGGGGAACTAATGAAAAACTGTTTTTT. Translating it yields CASSEGGTNEKLFF. The full variable domain, with the rest looked up from reference TRBV2 and TRBJ1-4, is EPEVTQTPSHQVTQMGQEVILRCVPISNHLYFYWYRQILGQKVEFLVSFYNNEISEKSEIFDDQFSVERPDGSNFTLKIRSTKLEDSAMYFCASSEGGTNEKLFFGSGTQLSVL.

V is TRBV9 and J is TRBJ2-7; 9 positions agree with TRBD1. V was pared by 4 bases and J by 5 bases, with 4 bases of the junction left unmatched. CDR3 length: 13 amino acids. CDR1 SGDLS and CDR2 YYNGEE come from the germline V gene. DNA of the CDR3: TGTGCCAGCAGCCTGGACAGGGGCGACGAGCAGTACTTC. Encoded protein: CASSLDRGDEQYF.

The chain links TRBV27 to TRBJ2-1, with D unresolved. The CDR3 extends over 17 amino acids. Germline values: CDR1 MNHEY, CDR2 SMNVEV (reference sequence). V was cut by 5 bases and J by 1 base, with 18 bases left in between. CDR3 sequence: CASSPLSTRSSYNEQFF. The CDR3 bases are TGTGCCAGCAGTCCCCTCTCTACGCGTTCATCCTACAATGAGCAGTTCTTC.

The chain recombines TRBV14 with TRBJ2-7, with 7 bases that match TRBD2. Germline V CDR1 and CDR2: SGHDN, FVKESK. The CDR3 runs 14 residues. V was clipped by 4 bases and J by 1 base; unmatched bases: 4. The CDR3 DNA follows: TGTGCCAGCAGCCGCGTGGGGGGGTCCTACGAGCAGTACTTC. Protein product: CASSRVGGSYEQYF. The complete variable domain, with remaining parts taken from reference TRBV14 and TRBJ2-7, reads EAGVTQFPSHSVIEKGQTVTLRCDPISGHDNLYWYRRVMGKEIKFLLHFVKESKQDESGMPNNRFLAERTGGTYSTLKVQPAELEDSGVYFCASSRVGGSYEQYFGPGTRLTVT.

The genes are TRBV2 and TRBJ1-1; 11 nucleotides line up with TRBD1. The germline V gene encodes CDR1 SNHLY and CDR2 FYNNEI. The CDR3 covers 15 residues. V trimming: 3 bases; J trimming: 6 bases; junction bases outside the gene matches: 6. The chain's CDR3 is CASSDVGTGGAEAFF. Written as DNA, the CDR3 is TGTGCCAGCAGTGATGTGGGGACAGGGGGGGCTGAAGCTTTCTTT.

This chain links TRBV27 with TRBJ2-7, with 8 bases lining up with TRBD1. This CDR3 has 14 residues. J was trimmed by 4 bases and V by 2 bases; bases with no gene match: 4. The V gene's germline CDR1 is MNHEY and CDR2 SMNVEV (reference sequence). DNA for the CDR3: TGTGCCAGCAGTTTACGGGACAGGCCGTACGAGCAGTACTTC. Its translation is CASSLRDRPYEQYF.

The CDR3 loop reads CATWRGQNTDTQYF. The CDR3 bases are TGTGCCACTTGGAGGGGACAGAATACAGATACGCAGTATTTT. The V call is TRBV15, the J call TRBJ2-3, with a possible D match to TRBD1 (7 bases). The length of the CDR3 is 14 residues. V lost 9 bases and J 3 bases, leaving 16 bases between the germline ends. In germline, CDR1 is LNHNV, CDR2 YYDKDF (reference sequence).

This clone occurred once. The chain carries TRBV27 and TRBJ1-6; 10 bases align to TRBD1. Germline trimming cut 2 bases from V and 8 bases from J; bases unmatched to any gene: 6. CDR1 is MNHEY and CDR2 is SMNVEV in the germline V gene (reference sequence). The length of the CDR3 is 16 residues. This CDR3 reads CASSLAPDRGDSPLHF. In DNA form, the CDR3 reads TGTGCCAGCAGTTTAGCCCCGGACAGGGGGGATTCACCCCTCCACTTT.